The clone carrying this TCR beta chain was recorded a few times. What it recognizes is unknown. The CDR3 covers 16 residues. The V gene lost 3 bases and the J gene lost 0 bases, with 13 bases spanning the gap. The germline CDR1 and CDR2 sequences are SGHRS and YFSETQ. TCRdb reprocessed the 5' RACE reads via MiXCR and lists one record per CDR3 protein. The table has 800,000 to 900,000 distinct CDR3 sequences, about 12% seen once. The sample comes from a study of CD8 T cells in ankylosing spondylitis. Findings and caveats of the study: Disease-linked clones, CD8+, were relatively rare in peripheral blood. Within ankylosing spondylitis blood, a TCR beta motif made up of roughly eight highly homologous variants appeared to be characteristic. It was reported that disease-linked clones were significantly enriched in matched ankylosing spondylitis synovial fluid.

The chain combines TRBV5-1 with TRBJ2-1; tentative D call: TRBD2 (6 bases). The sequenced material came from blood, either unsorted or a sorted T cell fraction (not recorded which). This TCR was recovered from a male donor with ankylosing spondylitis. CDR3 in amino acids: CASSYPSEGSYNEQFF. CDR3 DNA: TGCGCCAGCAGCTACCCTAGCGAAGGCTCCTACAATGAGCAGTTCTTC.